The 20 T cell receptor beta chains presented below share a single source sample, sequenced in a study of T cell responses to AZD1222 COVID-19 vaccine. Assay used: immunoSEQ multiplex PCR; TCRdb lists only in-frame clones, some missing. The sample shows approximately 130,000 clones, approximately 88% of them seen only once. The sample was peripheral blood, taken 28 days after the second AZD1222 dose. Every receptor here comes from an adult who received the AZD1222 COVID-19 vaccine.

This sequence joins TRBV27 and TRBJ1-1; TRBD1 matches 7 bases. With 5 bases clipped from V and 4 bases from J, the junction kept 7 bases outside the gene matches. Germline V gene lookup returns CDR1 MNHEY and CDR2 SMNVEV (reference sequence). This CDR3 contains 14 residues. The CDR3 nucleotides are TGTGCCAGCAGTCCCACAGGGGAGGGCACTGAAGCTTTCTTT. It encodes CASSPTGEGTEAFF.

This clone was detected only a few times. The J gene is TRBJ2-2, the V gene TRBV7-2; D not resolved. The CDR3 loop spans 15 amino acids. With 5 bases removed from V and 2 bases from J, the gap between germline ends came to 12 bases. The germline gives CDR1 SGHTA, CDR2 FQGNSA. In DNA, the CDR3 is TGTGCCAGCAGCCTCGGGTCCTTTAACACCGGGGAGCTGTTTTTT. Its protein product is CASSLGSFNTGELFF.

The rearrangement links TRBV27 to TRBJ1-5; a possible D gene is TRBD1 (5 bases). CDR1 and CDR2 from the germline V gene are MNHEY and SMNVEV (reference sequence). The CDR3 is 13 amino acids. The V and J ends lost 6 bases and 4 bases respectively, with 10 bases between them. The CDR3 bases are TGTGCCAGCAGGCAGGGATGGAATCAGCCCCAGCATTTT. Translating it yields CASRQGWNQPQHF.

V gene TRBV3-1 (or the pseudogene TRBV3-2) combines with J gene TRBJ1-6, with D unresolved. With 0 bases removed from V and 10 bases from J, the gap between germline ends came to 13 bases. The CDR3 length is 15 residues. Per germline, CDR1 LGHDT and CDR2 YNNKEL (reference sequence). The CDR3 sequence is CASSQDAGLGSPLHF. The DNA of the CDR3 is TGTGCCAGCAGCCAAGATGCGGGGTTAGGCTCACCCCTCCACTTT.

The CDR3 reads CASSQDGAVGTQPQHF. CDR3 nucleotides: TGTGCCAGCAGCCAAGATGGTGCAGTGGGAACTCAGCCCCAGCATTTT. The V and J genes are TRBV3-1 (or the pseudogene TRBV3-2) and TRBJ1-5; D ambiguous. This CDR3 region has 16 residues. CDR1 LGHDT and CDR2 YNNKEL come from the germline V gene (reference sequence). The ends were cut back, 0 bases at V and 6 bases at J, with 15 bases in the middle.

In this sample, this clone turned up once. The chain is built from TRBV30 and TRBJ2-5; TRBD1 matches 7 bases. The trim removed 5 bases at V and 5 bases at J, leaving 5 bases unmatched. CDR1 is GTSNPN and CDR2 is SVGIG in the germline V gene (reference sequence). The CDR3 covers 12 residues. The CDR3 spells CAWDRVAETQYF. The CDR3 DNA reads TGTGCCTGGGACAGGGTGGCGGAGACCCAGTACTTC.

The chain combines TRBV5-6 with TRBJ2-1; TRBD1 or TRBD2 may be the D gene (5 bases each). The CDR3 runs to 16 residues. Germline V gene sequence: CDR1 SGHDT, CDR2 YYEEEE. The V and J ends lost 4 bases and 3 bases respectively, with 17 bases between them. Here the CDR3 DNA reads TGTGCCAGCAGCGCGCCCGGGACGTCGAGCTACAATGAGCAGTTCTTC. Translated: CASSAPGTSSYNEQFF.

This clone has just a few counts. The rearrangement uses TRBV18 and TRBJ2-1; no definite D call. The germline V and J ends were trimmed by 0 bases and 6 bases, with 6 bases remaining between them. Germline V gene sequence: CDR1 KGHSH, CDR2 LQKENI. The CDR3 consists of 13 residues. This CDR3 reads CASSPPSLNEQFF. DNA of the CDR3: TGTGCCAGCTCACCACCCTCTCTCAATGAGCAGTTCTTC.

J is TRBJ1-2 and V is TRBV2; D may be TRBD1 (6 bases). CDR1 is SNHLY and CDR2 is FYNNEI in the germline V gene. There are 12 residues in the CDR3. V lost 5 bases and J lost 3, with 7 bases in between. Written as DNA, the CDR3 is TGTGCCAGCAGTTCAGGGGACTATGGCTACACCTTC. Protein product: CASSSGDYGYTF.

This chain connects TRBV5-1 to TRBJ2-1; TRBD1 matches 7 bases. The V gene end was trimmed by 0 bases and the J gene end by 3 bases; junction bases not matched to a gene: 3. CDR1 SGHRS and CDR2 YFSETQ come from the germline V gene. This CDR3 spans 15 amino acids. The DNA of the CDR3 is TGCGCCAGCAGCTTGGGAGGGGGCAACTACAATGAGCAGTTCTTC. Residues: CASSLGGGNYNEQFF.

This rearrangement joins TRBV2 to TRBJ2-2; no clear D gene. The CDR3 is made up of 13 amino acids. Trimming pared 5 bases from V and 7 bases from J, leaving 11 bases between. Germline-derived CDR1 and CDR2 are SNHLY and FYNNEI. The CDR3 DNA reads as TGTGCCAGCAGTAAAAGGACGGGCGGGGAGCTGTTTTTT. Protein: CASSKRTGGELFF.

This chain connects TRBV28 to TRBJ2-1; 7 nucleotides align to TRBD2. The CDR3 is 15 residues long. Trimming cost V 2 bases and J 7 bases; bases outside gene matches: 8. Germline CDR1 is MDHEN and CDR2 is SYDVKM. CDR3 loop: CASSLIAGEENEQFF. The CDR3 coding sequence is TGTGCCAGCAGTTTAATTGCGGGAGAGGAGAATGAGCAGTTCTTC. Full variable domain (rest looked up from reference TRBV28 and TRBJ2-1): DVKVTQSSRYLVKRTGEKVFLECVQDMDHENMFWYRQDPGLGLRLIYFSYDVKMKEKGDIPEGYSVSREKKERFSLILESASTNQTSMYLCASSLIAGEENEQFFGPGTRLTVL.

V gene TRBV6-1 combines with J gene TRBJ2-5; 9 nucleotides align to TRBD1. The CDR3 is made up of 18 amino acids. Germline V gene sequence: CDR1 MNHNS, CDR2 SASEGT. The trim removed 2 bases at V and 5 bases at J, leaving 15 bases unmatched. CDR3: CASSEQFAGTGSGETQYF. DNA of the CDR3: TGTGCCAGCAGTGAACAGTTCGCCGGGACAGGGTCCGGGGAGACCCAGTACTTC.

DNA of the CDR3: TGTGCCAGCAGAGACTGGGCTGACATGGGGACAGATACGCAGTATTTT. Amino acid sequence: CASRDWADMGTDTQYF. The chain is built from TRBV2 and TRBJ2-3; no clear D gene. The CDR3 is made up of 16 amino acids. Between the trimmed V and J ends, which lost 6 bases and 3 bases, there was a span of 19 bases. Germline lookup yields CDR1 SNHLY and CDR2 FYNNEI.

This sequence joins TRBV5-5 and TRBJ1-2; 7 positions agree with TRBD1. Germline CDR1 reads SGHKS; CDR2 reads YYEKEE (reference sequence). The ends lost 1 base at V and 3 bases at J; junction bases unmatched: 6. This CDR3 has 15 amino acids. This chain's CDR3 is CASSLLSGGHYGYTF. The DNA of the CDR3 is TGTGCCAGCAGCTTGTTGTCAGGGGGACACTATGGCTACACCTTC.

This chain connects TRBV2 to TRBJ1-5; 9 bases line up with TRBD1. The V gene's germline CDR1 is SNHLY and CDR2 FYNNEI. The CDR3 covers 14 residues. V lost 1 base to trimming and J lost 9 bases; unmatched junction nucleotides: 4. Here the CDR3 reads CASSEGTGARPQHF. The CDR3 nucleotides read TGTGCCAGCAGTGAAGGGACAGGGGCTCGGCCCCAGCATTTT. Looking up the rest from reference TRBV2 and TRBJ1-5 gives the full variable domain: EPEVTQTPSHQVTQMGQEVILRCVPISNHLYFYWYRQILGQKVEFLVSFYNNEISEKSEIFDDQFSVERPDGSNFTLKIRSTKLEDSAMYFCASSEGTGARPQHFGDGTRLSIL.

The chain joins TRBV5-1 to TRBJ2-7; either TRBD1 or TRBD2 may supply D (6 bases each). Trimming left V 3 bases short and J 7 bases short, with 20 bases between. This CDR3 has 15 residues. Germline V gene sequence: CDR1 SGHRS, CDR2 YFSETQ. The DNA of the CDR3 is TGCGCCAGCAGCTGGCGCGTTCATCAGGGGAGGGAGCAGTACTTC. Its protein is CASSWRVHQGREQYF.

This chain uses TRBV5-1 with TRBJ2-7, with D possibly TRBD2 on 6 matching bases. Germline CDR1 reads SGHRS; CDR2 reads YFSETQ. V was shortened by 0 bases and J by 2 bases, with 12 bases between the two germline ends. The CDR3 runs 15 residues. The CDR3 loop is CASSLEAGPTYEQYF. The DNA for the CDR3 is TGCGCCAGCAGCTTGGAGGCGGGGCCCACCTACGAGCAGTACTTC.

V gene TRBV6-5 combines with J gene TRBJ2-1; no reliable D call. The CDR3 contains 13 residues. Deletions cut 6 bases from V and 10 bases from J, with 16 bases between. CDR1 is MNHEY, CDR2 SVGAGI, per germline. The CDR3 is CASSSSGFGEQFF. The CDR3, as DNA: TGTGCCAGCAGCTCATCTGGATTCGGGGAGCAGTTCTTC.

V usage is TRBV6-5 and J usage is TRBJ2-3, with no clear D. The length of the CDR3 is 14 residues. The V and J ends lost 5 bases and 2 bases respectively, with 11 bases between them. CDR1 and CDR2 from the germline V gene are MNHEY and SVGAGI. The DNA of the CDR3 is TGTGCCAGCAGTAGGTGGAGATACACAGATACGCAGTATTTT. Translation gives CASSRWRYTDTQYF.